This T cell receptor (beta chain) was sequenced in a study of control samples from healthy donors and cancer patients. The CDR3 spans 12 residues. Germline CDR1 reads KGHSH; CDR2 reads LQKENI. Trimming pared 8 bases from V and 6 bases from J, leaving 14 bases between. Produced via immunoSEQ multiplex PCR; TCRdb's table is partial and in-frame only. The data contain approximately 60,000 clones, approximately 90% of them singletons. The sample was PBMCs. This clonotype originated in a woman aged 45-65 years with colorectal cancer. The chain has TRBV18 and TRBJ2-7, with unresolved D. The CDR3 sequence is CASVRTGGEQYF. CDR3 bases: TGTGCCAGCGTACGGACCGGCGGCGAGCAGTACTTC.